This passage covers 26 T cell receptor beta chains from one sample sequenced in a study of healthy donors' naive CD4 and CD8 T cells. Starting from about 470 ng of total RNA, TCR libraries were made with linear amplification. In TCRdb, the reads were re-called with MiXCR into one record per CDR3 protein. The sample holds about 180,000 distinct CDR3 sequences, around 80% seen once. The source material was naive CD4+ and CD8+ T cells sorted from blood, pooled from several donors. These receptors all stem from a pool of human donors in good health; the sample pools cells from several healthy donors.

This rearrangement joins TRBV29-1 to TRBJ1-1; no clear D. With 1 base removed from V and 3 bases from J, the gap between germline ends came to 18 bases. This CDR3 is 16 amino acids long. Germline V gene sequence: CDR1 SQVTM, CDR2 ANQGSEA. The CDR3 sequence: CSVEGAQSRADTEAFF. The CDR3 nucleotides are TGCAGCGTTGAAGGAGCACAGTCGCGGGCGGACACTGAAGCTTTCTTT.

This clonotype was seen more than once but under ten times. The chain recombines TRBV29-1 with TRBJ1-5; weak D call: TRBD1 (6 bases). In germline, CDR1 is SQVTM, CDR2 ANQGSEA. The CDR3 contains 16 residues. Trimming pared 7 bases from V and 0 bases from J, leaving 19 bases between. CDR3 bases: TGCAGCGATCCACCGGGACACTCCAATAGCAATCAGCCCCAGCATTTT. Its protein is CSDPPGHSNSNQPQHF.

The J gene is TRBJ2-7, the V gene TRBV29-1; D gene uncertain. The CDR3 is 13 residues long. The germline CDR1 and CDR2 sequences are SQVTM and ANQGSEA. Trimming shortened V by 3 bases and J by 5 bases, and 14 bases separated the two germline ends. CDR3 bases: TGCAGCGTTGATTCTGGGCAGGTCGACGAGCAGTACTTC. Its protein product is CSVDSGQVDEQYF.

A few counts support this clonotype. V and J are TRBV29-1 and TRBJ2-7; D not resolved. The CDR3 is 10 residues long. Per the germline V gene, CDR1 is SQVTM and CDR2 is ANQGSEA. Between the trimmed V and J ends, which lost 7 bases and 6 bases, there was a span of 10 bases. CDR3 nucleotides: TGCAGCGCCTGGAACGGCGAGCAGTACTTC. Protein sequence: CSAWNGEQYF.

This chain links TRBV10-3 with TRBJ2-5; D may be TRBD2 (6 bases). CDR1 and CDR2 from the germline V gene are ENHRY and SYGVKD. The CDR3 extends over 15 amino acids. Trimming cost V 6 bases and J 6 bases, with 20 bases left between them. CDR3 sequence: CAISQTSRETKTQYF. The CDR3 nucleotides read TGTGCCATCAGCCAGACTAGTAGGGAGACCAAGACCCAGTACTTC.

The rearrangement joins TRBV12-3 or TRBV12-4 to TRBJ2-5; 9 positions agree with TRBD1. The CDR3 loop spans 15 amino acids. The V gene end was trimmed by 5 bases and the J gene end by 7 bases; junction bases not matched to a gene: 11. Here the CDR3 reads CASSRSGTGKGTQYF. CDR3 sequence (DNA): TGTGCCAGCAGTCGATCCGGGACAGGGAAAGGGACCCAGTACTTC.

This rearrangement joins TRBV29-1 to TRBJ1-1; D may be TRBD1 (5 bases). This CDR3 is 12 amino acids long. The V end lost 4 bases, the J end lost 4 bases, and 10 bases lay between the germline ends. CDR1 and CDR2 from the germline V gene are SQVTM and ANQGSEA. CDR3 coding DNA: TGCAGCGTTGTTCAGGGCAGCACTGAAGCTTTCTTT. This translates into CSVVQGSTEAFF. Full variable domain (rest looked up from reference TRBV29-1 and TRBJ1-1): SAVISQKPSRDICQRGTSLTIQCQVDSQVTMMFWYRQQPGQSLTLIATANQGSEATYESGFVIDKFPISRPNLTFSTLTVSNMSPEDSSIYLCSVVQGSTEAFFGQGTRLTVV.

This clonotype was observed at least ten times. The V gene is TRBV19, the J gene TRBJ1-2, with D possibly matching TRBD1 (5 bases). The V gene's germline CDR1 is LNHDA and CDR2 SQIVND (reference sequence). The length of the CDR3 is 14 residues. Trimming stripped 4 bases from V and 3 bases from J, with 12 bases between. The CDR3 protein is CASSTHGTDYGYTF. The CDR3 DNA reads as TGTGCCAGTAGTACCCACGGGACGGACTATGGCTACACCTTC.

The CDR3 DNA follows: TGTGCCAGCAGCTTATGGCGGGAGCCGACAGATACGCAGTATTTT. Its translation: CASSLWREPTDTQYF. V and J are TRBV7-8 and TRBJ2-3, with TRBD2 matching over 7 bases. This CDR3 contains 15 residues. Germline assignment: CDR1 SGHVS and CDR2 FQNEAQ. V shed 2 bases and J 3 bases; nucleotides not matched to a gene: 5.

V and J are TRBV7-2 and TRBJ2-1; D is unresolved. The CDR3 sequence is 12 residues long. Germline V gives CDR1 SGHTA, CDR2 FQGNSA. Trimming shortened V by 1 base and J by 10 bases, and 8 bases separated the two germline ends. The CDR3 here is CASSLVRTEQFF. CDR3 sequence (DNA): TGTGCCAGCAGCTTAGTACGGACGGAGCAGTTCTTC.

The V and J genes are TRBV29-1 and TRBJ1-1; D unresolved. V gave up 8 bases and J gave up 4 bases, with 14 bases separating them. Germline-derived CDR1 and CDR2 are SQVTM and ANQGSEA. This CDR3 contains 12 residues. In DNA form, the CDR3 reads TGCAGCTCCGACCCGGGTGGCACTGAAGCTTTCTTT. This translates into CSSDPGGTEAFF. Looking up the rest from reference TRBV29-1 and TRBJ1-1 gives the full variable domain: SAVISQKPSRDICQRGTSLTIQCQVDSQVTMMFWYRQQPGQSLTLIATANQGSEATYESGFVIDKFPISRPNLTFSTLTVSNMSPEDSSIYLCSSDPGGTEAFFGQGTRLTVV.

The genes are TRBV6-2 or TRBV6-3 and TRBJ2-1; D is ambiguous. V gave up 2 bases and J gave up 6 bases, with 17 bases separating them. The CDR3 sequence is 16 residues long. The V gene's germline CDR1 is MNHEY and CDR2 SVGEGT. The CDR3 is CASSYNQPVFSNEQFF. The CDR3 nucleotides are TGTGCCAGCAGTTACAATCAGCCGGTTTTTTCCAATGAGCAGTTCTTC.

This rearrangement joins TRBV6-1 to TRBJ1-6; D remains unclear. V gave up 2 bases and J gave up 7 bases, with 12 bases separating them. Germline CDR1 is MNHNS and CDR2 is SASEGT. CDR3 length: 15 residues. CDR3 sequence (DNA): TGTGCCAGCAGTGAAACGGACGGTTGGAATTCACCCCTCCACTTT. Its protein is CASSETDGWNSPLHF.

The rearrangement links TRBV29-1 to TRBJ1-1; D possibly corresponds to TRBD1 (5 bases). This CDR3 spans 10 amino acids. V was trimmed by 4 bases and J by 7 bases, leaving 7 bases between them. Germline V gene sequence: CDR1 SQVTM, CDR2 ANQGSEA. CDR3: CSVGGSEAFF. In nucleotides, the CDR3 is TGCAGCGTTGGGGGCAGTGAAGCTTTCTTT.

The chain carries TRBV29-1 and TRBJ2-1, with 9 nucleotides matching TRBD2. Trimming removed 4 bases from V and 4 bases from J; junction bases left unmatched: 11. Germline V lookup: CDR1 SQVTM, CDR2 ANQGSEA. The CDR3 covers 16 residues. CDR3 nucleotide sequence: TGCAGCGTTGTTGGGGCCGTAGCGGGAGTATACAATGAGCAGTTCTTC. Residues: CSVVGAVAGVYNEQFF.

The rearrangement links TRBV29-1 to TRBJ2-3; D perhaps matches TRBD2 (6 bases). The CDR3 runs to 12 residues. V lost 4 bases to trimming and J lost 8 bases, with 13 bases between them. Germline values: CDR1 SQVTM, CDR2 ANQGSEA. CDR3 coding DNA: TGCAGCGTTGGAGAGCAGGGAGGTACGCAGTATTTT. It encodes CSVGEQGGTQYF.

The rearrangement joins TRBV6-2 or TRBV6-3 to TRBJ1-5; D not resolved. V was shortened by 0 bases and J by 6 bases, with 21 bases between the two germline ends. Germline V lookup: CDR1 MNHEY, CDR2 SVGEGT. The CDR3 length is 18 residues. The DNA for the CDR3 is TGTGCCAGCAGTTACTCAGGGCGTTTTGTAGAGCGTGGTCAGCCCCAGCATTTT. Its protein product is CASSYSGRFVERGQPQHF.

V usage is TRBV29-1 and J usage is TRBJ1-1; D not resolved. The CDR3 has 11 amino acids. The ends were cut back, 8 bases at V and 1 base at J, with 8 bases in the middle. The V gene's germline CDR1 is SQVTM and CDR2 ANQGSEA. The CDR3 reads CSFRRNTEAFF. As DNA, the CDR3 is TGCAGCTTTCGGAGGAACACTGAAGCTTTCTTT.

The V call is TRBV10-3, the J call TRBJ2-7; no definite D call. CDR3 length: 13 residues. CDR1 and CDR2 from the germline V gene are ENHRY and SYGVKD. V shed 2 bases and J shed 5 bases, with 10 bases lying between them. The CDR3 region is CAISEPDQDEQYF. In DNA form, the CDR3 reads TGTGCCATCAGTGAGCCGGACCAGGACGAGCAGTACTTC.

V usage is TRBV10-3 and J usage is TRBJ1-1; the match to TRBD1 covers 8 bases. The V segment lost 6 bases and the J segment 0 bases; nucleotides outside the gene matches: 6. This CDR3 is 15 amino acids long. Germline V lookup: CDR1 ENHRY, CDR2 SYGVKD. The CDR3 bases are TGTGCCATCAGGGACAGGGTCCAGATGAACACTGAAGCTTTCTTT. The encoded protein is CAIRDRVQMNTEAFF.

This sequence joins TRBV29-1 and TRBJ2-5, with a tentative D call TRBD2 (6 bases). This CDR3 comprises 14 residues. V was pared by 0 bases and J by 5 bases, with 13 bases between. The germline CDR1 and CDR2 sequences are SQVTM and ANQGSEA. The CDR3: CSVEELGTWETQYF. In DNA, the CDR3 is TGCAGCGTTGAAGAACTCGGGACTTGGGAGACCCAGTACTTC. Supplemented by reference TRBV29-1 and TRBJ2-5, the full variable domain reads SAVISQKPSRDICQRGTSLTIQCQVDSQVTMMFWYRQQPGQSLTLIATANQGSEATYESGFVIDKFPISRPNLTFSTLTVSNMSPEDSSIYLCSVEELGTWETQYFGPGTRLLVL.

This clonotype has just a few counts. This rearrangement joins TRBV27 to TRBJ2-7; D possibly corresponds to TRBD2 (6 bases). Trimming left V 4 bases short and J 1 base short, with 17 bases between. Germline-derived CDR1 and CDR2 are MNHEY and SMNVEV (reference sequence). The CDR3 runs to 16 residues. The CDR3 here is CASSSLLAAGSYEQYF. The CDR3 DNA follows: TGTGCCAGCAGTTCGTTATTAGCGGCGGGTTCCTACGAGCAGTACTTC.

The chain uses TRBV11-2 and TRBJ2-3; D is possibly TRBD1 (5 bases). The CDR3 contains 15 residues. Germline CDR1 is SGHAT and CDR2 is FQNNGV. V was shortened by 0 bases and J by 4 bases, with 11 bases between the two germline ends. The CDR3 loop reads CASSLEAWGPDTQYF. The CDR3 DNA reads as TGTGCCAGCAGCTTAGAAGCCTGGGGCCCAGATACGCAGTATTTT.

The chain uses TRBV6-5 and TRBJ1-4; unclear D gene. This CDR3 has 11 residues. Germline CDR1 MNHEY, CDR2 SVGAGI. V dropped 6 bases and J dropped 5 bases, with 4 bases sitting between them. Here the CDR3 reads CASSSNEKLFF. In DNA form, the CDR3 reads TGTGCCAGCAGCTCCAATGAAAAACTGTTTTTT.

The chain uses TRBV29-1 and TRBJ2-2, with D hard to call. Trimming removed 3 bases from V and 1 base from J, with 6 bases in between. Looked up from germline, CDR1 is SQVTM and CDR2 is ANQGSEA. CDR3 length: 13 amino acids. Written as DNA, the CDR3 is TGCAGCGTTGACACTTTGAACACCGGGGAGCTGTTTTTT. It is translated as CSVDTLNTGELFF.

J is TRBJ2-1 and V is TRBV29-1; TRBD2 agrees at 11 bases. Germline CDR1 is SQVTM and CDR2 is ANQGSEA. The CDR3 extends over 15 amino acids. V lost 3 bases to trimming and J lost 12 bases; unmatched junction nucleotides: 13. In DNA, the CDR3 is TGCAGCGTTGACCCTGTTCTAGCGGGAGGTCTGTGGCAGTTCTTC. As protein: CSVDPVLAGGLWQFF.